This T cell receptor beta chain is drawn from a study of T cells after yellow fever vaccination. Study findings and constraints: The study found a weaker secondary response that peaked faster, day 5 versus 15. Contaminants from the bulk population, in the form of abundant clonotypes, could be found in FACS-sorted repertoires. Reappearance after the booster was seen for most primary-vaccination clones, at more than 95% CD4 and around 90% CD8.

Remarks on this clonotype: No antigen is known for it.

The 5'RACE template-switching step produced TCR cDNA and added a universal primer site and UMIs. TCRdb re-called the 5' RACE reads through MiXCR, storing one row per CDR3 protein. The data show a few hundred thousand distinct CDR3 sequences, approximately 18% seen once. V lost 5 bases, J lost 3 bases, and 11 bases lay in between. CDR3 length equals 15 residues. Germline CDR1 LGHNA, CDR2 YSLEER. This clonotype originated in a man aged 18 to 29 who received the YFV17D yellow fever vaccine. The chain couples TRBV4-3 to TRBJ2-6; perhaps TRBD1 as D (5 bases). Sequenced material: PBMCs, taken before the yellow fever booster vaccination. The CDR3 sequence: CASSTQGVGANVLTF. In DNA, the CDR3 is TGCGCCAGCAGCACCCAGGGCGTTGGGGCCAACGTCCTGACTTTC.